A single sample gave rise to the 32 T cell receptor beta chains below, sequenced in a study of cytomegalovirus exposure and HLA in healthy donors. The PCR used 60 Vbeta and 13 Jbeta primers. Sequencing was performed with immunoSEQ multiplex PCR; in TCRdb, only in-frame clones are kept and a portion is missing. The sample lists about 130,000 clones, around three quarters occurring once. The sequencing input was PBMCs. These TCRs come from a woman aged 40 to 49 in good health and CMV-seropositive.

The gene calls are TRBV7-2 and TRBJ2-1, with TRBD2 as a possible D gene (5 bases). Germline lookup yields CDR1 SGHTA and CDR2 FQGNSA. The V end was cut by 1 base, the J end by 15 bases, with 10 bases between. CDR3 length: 11 amino acids. The CDR3, as DNA: TGTGCCAGCAGCTTAGACGGGGTGGCGTTCTTC. Translation gives CASSLDGVAFF.

This clone came up a few times. J is TRBJ2-7 and V is TRBV27; tentative D call: TRBD2 (6 bases). Between the trimmed V and J ends, which lost 6 bases and 4 bases, there was a span of 13 bases. Germline CDR1 MNHEY, CDR2 SMNVEV (reference sequence). The CDR3 is 13 residues long. The CDR3 nucleotides read TGTGCCAGCAGAATGAGCGGGCGGTACGAGCAGTACTTC. It translates to CASRMSGRYEQYF.

The genes are TRBV27 and TRBJ2-7; 9 bases map to TRBD2. V trimming: 0 bases; J trimming: 6 bases; junction bases outside the gene matches: 3. The V gene's germline CDR1 is MNHEY and CDR2 SMNVEV (reference sequence). The CDR3 contains 14 residues. The CDR3 nucleotides read TGTGCCAGCAGTTTATCCGGACTAGCGCCCGAGCAGTACTTC. It is translated as CASSLSGLAPEQYF.

The chain is built from TRBV10-2 and TRBJ1-5; D unresolved. The CDR3 has 13 residues. Trimming took 9 bases from V and 0 from J, leaving 9 bases between them. Germline assignment: CDR1 WSHSY and CDR2 SAAADI. The CDR3, as DNA: TGCGCCAGTTCAACAAATAGCAATCAGCCCCAGCATTTT. Protein sequence: CASSTNSNQPQHF.

The chain carries TRBV10-1 and TRBJ1-1; 9 bases are shared with TRBD1. V gave up 3 bases and J gave up 6 bases; unmatched junction bases: 8. The germline gives CDR1 WNHNN, CDR2 SYGVQD (reference sequence). The CDR3 has 15 residues. The CDR3 reads CASSDAGTGRAEAFF. The CDR3, as DNA: TGCGCCAGCAGTGATGCCGGGACAGGGCGGGCTGAAGCTTTCTTT.

The rearrangement joins TRBV7-8 to TRBJ2-3, with 7 bases fitting TRBD2. The J segment lost 2 bases and the V segment lost 10 bases, leaving 9 bases of the junction unmatched. The length of the CDR3 is 14 residues. Germline V gene sequence: CDR1 SGHVS, CDR2 FQNEAQ. The CDR3 region has the DNA TGTGCCACCTCGCGGGAGCCCCTCACAGATACGCAGTATTTT. It codes for CATSREPLTDTQYF.

The chain joins TRBV6-6 to TRBJ2-4; 9 bases are shared with TRBD1. With V trimmed by 1 base and J by 14 bases, 12 bases remained unmatched. The germline V gene encodes CDR1 MNHNY and CDR2 SVGAGI (reference sequence). The CDR3 is made up of 15 amino acids. The CDR3 loop reads CASSYFPASGTGKYF. The CDR3 DNA follows: TGTGCCAGCAGTTACTTCCCGGCGAGCGGGACAGGGAAGTACTTC.

The CDR3 spells CASSPVDRPYEQYF. The CDR3 DNA follows: TGCGCCAGCAGCCCAGTGGACAGGCCCTACGAGCAGTACTTC. The J gene is TRBJ2-7, the V gene TRBV5-1; 7 nucleotides agree with TRBD1. From germline, CDR1 is SGHRS and CDR2 YFSETQ. CDR3 length equals 14 residues. Unmatched junction bases numbered 6, after V lost 4 bases and J lost 2 bases.

This clone was observed a few times. The chain couples TRBV7-9 to TRBJ1-2; D is undetermined. The CDR3 covers 13 residues. Trimming took off 0 bases at V and 4 bases at J, with 6 bases between the two ends. Looked up from germline, CDR1 is SEHNR and CDR2 is FQNEAQ (reference sequence). DNA for the CDR3: TGTGCCAGCAGCTTAGCACCCGGCTATGGCTACACCTTC. Translating gives CASSLAPGYGYTF.

The chain joins TRBV10-2 to TRBJ2-2; a weak D match, TRBD2 (5 bases). The CDR3 is 15 residues long. Germline V CDR1 and CDR2: WSHSY, SAAADI. V was shortened by 2 bases and J by 8 bases, with 15 bases between the two germline ends. The CDR3 reads CASSERASKRGELFF. CDR3 DNA sequence: TGCGCCAGCAGTGAGCGGGCTAGCAAACGTGGGGAGCTGTTTTTT.

In this sample, this clone turned up a few times. V is TRBV6-5 and J is TRBJ2-4; D is ambiguous. This CDR3 has 13 amino acids. Germline loops: CDR1 MNHEY, CDR2 SVGAGI. Trimming stripped 6 bases from V and 5 bases from J, with 11 bases between. The CDR3 DNA reads as TGTGCCAGCAGGAACCAGGTGGAAAACATTCAGTACTTC. This sequence encodes CASRNQVENIQYF.

This CDR3 reads CASSLGGLETQYF. CDR3 nucleotide sequence: TGTGCCAGCAGCTTAGGAGGACTAGAGACCCAGTACTTC. The chain combines TRBV7-9 with TRBJ2-5, with D possibly matching TRBD2 (5 bases). This CDR3 region has 13 residues. Trimming cost V 1 base and J 4 bases, with 7 bases left between them. Per germline, CDR1 SEHNR and CDR2 FQNEAQ (reference sequence).

The chain employs TRBV28 and TRBJ2-7; 8 nucleotides agree with TRBD2. CDR3 length: 13 residues. V dropped 2 bases and J dropped 7; count of bases not matched to a gene: 4. CDR1 is MDHEN and CDR2 is SYDVKM in the germline V gene. CDR3: CASSLGTRQEQYF. CDR3 DNA: TGTGCCAGCAGTTTAGGGACTAGGCAAGAGCAGTACTTC.

This clone was seen more than once but under ten times. The chain joins TRBV7-9 to TRBJ2-6; D is perhaps TRBD1 (6 bases). The CDR3 covers 18 residues. Germline V lookup: CDR1 SEHNR, CDR2 FQNEAQ (reference sequence). V was pared by 5 bases and J by 0 bases, with 17 bases between. The DNA for the CDR3 is TGTGCCAGCAGCCCCAGGACAGTGTGGGACTCTGGGGCCAACGTCCTGACTTTC. It encodes CASSPRTVWDSGANVLTF.

The gene calls are TRBV25-1 and TRBJ1-1; 9 bases are shared with TRBD1. V trimming: 1 base; J trimming: 12 bases; junction bases outside the gene matches: 9. The CDR3 covers 14 residues. Germline V CDR1 and CDR2: MGHDK, SYGVNS. The CDR3 nucleotides are TGTGCCAGCAGTGAATTGGAAGGGACAGGGAGGACTTTCTTT. It specifies CASSELEGTGRTFF.

The chain carries TRBV2 and TRBJ2-7, with TRBD1 identical over 7 bases. The length of the CDR3 is 11 residues. With 5 bases clipped from V and 7 bases from J, the junction kept 2 bases outside the gene matches. From germline, CDR1 is SNHLY and CDR2 FYNNEI. Here the CDR3 DNA reads TGTGCCAGCAGTCCGGACAGGGAGCAGTACTTC. Translation: CASSPDREQYF. The variable domain in full, completed from reference TRBV2 and TRBJ2-7, reads EPEVTQTPSHQVTQMGQEVILRCVPISNHLYFYWYRQILGQKVEFLVSFYNNEISEKSEIFDDQFSVERPDGSNFTLKIRSTKLEDSAMYFCASSPDREQYFGPGTRLTVT.

The CDR3 DNA reads TGCGCCAGCAGGACAGGATCGTTGGGCTACACCTTC. It specifies CASRTGSLGYTF. The chain carries TRBV5-1 and TRBJ1-2, with D possibly matching TRBD1 (6 bases). Germline values: CDR1 SGHRS, CDR2 YFSETQ. The V end lost 5 bases, the J end lost 8 bases, and 13 bases lay between the germline ends. The CDR3 contains 12 residues.

The chain combines TRBV28 with TRBJ1-2; D is unresolved. Germline assignment: CDR1 MDHEN and CDR2 SYDVKM. The length of the CDR3 is 15 residues. The V end was cut by 4 bases, the J end by 2 bases, with 14 bases between. The CDR3 loop reads CASSSATTINYGYTF. Written as DNA, the CDR3 is TGTGCCAGCAGTTCCGCTACGACAATCAACTATGGCTACACCTTC.

The rearrangement links TRBV7-9 to TRBJ2-7; D gene uncertain. V was clipped by 1 base and J by 2 bases, with 3 bases between them. CDR3 length: 12 residues. Germline loops: CDR1 SEHNR, CDR2 FQNEAQ (reference sequence). This chain's CDR3 is CASSLEPYEQYF. The CDR3 bases are TGTGCCAGCAGCTTAGAGCCCTACGAGCAGTACTTC. The full variable domain, in which reference TRBV7-9 and TRBJ2-7 provide the parts outside the CDR3, is DTGVSQNPRHKITKRGQNVTFRCDPISEHNRLYWYRQTLGQGPEFLTYFQNEAQLEKSRLLSDRFSAERPKGSFSTLEIQRTEQGDSAMYLCASSLEPYEQYFGPGTRLTVT.

This clone was picked up one time. The J gene is TRBJ2-5, the V gene TRBV7-9; D possibly corresponds to TRBD1 (6 bases). V shed 3 bases and J shed 4 bases, with 15 bases lying between them. CDR3 length: 15 amino acids. From germline, CDR1 is SEHNR and CDR2 FQNEAQ (reference sequence). CDR3 amino acids: CASSFFFGTLETQYF. CDR3 nucleotides: TGTGCCAGCAGCTTCTTTTTCGGGACATTAGAGACCCAGTACTTC. Full variable domain (missing parts from reference TRBV7-9 and TRBJ2-5): DTGVSQNPRHKITKRGQNVTFRCDPISEHNRLYWYRQTLGQGPEFLTYFQNEAQLEKSRLLSDRFSAERPKGSFSTLEIQRTEQGDSAMYLCASSFFFGTLETQYFGPGTRLLVL.

The chain recombines TRBV5-1 with TRBJ2-1, with D uncertain. Trimming left V 0 bases short and J 10 bases short, with 11 bases between. The CDR3 is 13 amino acids. Germline V gives CDR1 SGHRS, CDR2 YFSETQ. CDR3 sequence (DNA): TGCGCCAGCAGCTTGGCCTTAGACGGGGAGCAGTTCTTC. It translates to CASSLALDGEQFF.

The CDR3 is CASSRDRGRTNEQFF. CDR3 nucleotides: TGTGCCAGCAGCCGGGACAGGGGTAGAACCAATGAGCAGTTCTTC. The rearrangement uses TRBV2 and TRBJ2-1; the match to TRBD1 covers 10 bases. This CDR3 comprises 15 residues. V lost 6 bases, J lost 6 bases, and 8 bases stayed unmatched. Looked up from germline, CDR1 is SNHLY and CDR2 is FYNNEI. The full variable domain, rest sourced from reference TRBV2 and TRBJ2-1, is EPEVTQTPSHQVTQMGQEVILRCVPISNHLYFYWYRQILGQKVEFLVSFYNNEISEKSEIFDDQFSVERPDGSNFTLKIRSTKLEDSAMYFCASSRDRGRTNEQFFGPGTRLTVL.

This chain joins TRBV6-1 and TRBJ1-5, with a weak D call TRBD1 (5 bases). There are 13 residues in the CDR3. Trimming took 11 bases from V and 3 from J, leaving 14 bases between them. CDR1 is MNHNS, CDR2 SASEGT, per germline. The CDR3 region is CACLDTFNQPQHF. Written as DNA, the CDR3 is TGTGCCTGCTTGGACACTTTCAATCAGCCCCAGCATTTT.

J is TRBJ2-4 and V is TRBV5-1, with D perhaps matching TRBD1 (6 bases). The CDR3 consists of 16 residues. Germline V gives CDR1 SGHRS, CDR2 YFSETQ. V was pared by 2 bases and J by 7 bases, with 19 bases between. The CDR3 spells CASSLEPQGQRNIQYF. The CDR3 nucleotides are TGCGCCAGCAGCTTAGAGCCCCAGGGGCAGAGGAACATTCAGTACTTC.

V is TRBV2 and J is TRBJ2-7; tentative D call: TRBD1 (6 bases). The CDR3 totals 14 residues. Trimming removed 7 bases from V and 0 bases from J, with 13 bases in between. The germline CDR1 and CDR2 sequences are SNHLY and FYNNEI. As DNA, the CDR3 is TGTGCCAGCAAAGAGACAGGTGTCTCCTACGAGCAGTACTTC. It specifies CASKETGVSYEQYF. Variable domain in full (rest from reference TRBV2 and TRBJ2-7): EPEVTQTPSHQVTQMGQEVILRCVPISNHLYFYWYRQILGQKVEFLVSFYNNEISEKSEIFDDQFSVERPDGSNFTLKIRSTKLEDSAMYFCASKETGVSYEQYFGPGTRLTVT.

J is TRBJ2-7 and V is TRBV7-2; TRBD2 agrees at 8 bases. Looked up from germline, CDR1 is SGHTA and CDR2 is FQGNSA. The CDR3 has 15 amino acids. With 2 bases clipped from V and 2 bases from J, the junction kept 5 bases outside the gene matches. This CDR3 is CASSLRLASAYEQYF. In DNA, the CDR3 is TGTGCCAGCAGCTTACGACTAGCGTCCGCCTACGAGCAGTACTTC.

The chain uses TRBV30 and TRBJ2-7; 9 nucleotides line up with TRBD1. The CDR3 length is 12 residues. Germline V lookup: CDR1 GTSNPN, CDR2 SVGIG (reference sequence). The V and J ends lost 3 bases and 7 bases, in that order; junction bases with no gene match: 4. This CDR3 reads CAWSPGTGEQYF. The CDR3 DNA reads as TGTGCCTGGAGCCCCGGGACAGGGGAGCAGTACTTC.

The J gene is TRBJ1-1, the V gene TRBV13; 8 bases map to TRBD1. Losses at the gene ends were 5 bases for V and 2 bases for J; bases not matched to a gene: 7. The CDR3 consists of 15 residues. Germline V CDR1 and CDR2: PRHDT, FYEKMQ (reference sequence). Written as DNA, the CDR3 is TGTGCCAGCAGCATCGGGACAGGTCTAAACACTGAAGCTTTCTTT. It codes for CASSIGTGLNTEAFF.

This chain uses TRBV6-1 with TRBJ2-1; 10 nucleotides agree with TRBD2. Unmatched junction bases numbered 2, after V lost 0 bases and J lost 3 bases. Germline values: CDR1 MNHNS, CDR2 SASEGT. This CDR3 contains 16 residues. CDR3 loop: CASSEAGTSVYNEQFF. DNA for the CDR3: TGTGCCAGCAGTGAAGCCGGGACTAGCGTCTACAATGAGCAGTTCTTC.

The rearrangement uses TRBV25-1 and TRBJ1-1, with a tentative D call TRBD1 (5 bases). The V and J ends lost 5 bases and 3 bases respectively, with 13 bases between them. CDR3 length equals 14 residues. The germline CDR1 and CDR2 sequences are MGHDK and SYGVNS. The CDR3 nucleotides are TGTGCCAGCAGTAAAGTGACGGGGGACACTGAAGCTTTCTTT. Translation: CASSKVTGDTEAFF.

This clone was picked up many times. The V gene is TRBV27, the J gene TRBJ1-4; no reliable D call. Trimming left V 7 bases short and J 3 bases short, with 12 bases between. CDR1 is MNHEY and CDR2 is SMNVEV in the germline V gene (reference sequence). This CDR3 is built from 14 residues. The CDR3 protein is CASTSARANEKLFF. The CDR3 DNA reads TGTGCCAGCACCTCCGCTCGGGCTAATGAAAAACTGTTTTTT. Drawing the rest from reference TRBV27 and TRBJ1-4, the complete variable domain is EAQVTQNPRYLITVTGKKLTVTCSQNMNHEYMSWYRQDPGLGLRQIYYSMNVEVTDKGDVPEGYKVSRKEKRNFPLILESPSPNQTSLYFCASTSARANEKLFFGSGTQLSVL.

This chain joins TRBV5-4 and TRBJ2-1; 12 bases agree with TRBD2. The CDR3 length is 15 residues. Germline trimming cut 4 bases from V and 5 bases from J; bases unmatched to any gene: 4. Germline V gives CDR1 SGHNT, CDR2 YYREEE (reference sequence). DNA of the CDR3: TGTGCCAGCAGCGCCACTAGCGGGAGGCACAATGAGCAGTTCTTC. Its translation: CASSATSGRHNEQFF. Filled out from reference TRBV5-4 and TRBJ2-1, the complete variable domain reads ETGVTQSPTHLIKTRGQQVTLRCSSQSGHNTVSWYQQALGQGPQFIFQYYREEENGRGNFPPRFSGLQFPNYSSELNVNALELDDSALYLCASSATSGRHNEQFFGPGTRLTVL.